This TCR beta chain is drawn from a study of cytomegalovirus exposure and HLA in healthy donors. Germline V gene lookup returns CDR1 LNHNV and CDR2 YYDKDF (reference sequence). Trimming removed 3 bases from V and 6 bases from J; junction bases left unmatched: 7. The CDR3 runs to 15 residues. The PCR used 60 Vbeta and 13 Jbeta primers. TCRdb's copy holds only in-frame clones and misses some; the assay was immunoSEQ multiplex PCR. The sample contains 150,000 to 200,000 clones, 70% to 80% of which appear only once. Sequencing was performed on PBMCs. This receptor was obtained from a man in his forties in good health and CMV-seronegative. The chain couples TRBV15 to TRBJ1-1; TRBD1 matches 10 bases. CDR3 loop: CATSRGTGARPEAFF. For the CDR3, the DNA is TGTGCCACCAGCAGGGGGACAGGGGCGAGACCTGAAGCTTTCTTT.